Presented here are 15 T cell receptor beta chains from one specimen sequenced in a study of PD-1 blockade in classical Hodgkin lymphoma. TCRdb keeps only in-frame clones here, not all; method: immunoSEQ multiplex PCR. The sample records 20,000 to 25,000 clones, over 60% being singletons. Each patient experienced a relapse that followed autologous stem cell transplantation, and brentuximab vedotin exposure varied. The sequenced sample was peripheral blood mononuclear cells (PBMCs), obtained before the second cycle of nivolumab. These receptor sequences come from a human donor with classical Hodgkin lymphoma.

The chain recombines TRBV4-3 with TRBJ2-1, with D possibly being TRBD2 (6 bases). Trimming took 0 bases from V and 3 from J, leaving 24 bases between them. The CDR3 loop spans 20 amino acids. CDR1 and CDR2 from the germline V gene are LGHNA and YSLEER. The CDR3 protein is CASSQESLASNLPHYNEQFF. CDR3 sequence (DNA): TGCGCCAGCAGCCAAGAGTCGCTAGCGAGCAATCTCCCCCACTACAATGAGCAGTTCTTC.

This rearrangement joins TRBV10-2 to TRBJ1-2; no reliable D call. The germline V gene has CDR1 WSHSY and CDR2 SAAADI. V shed 5 bases and J shed 5 bases, with 15 bases lying between them. The CDR3 totals 14 residues. CDR3 in DNA: TGCGCCAGCAGTCAAGGGCCATCAGCGTATGGCTACACCTTC. Protein product: CASSQGPSAYGYTF.

The sample holds a few counts of this clone. V gene TRBV29-1 combines with J gene TRBJ2-3; 7 nucleotides align to TRBD2. CDR1 and CDR2 from the germline V gene are SQVTM and ANQGSEA. The junction had 9 bases not matched to a gene; V was cut back by 6 bases and J by 3 bases. This CDR3 is built from 14 residues. CDR3 sequence: CSVDPQRETDTQYF. CDR3 nucleotides: TGCAGCGTCGACCCCCAGCGGGAAACAGATACGCAGTATTTT.

The rearrangement links TRBV19 to TRBJ2-1; D is unresolved. This CDR3 contains 12 residues. CDR1 is LNHDA and CDR2 is SQIVND in the germline V gene (reference sequence). V was cut by 3 bases and J by 6 bases, with 6 bases left in between. The CDR3 DNA reads TGTGCCAGTAGTATTAATATCAATGAGCAGTTCTTC. Encoded protein: CASSININEQFF.

CDR3 amino acids: CASSPFSGSDTQYF. CDR3 sequence (DNA): TGTGCCAGCAGCCCCTTTTCGGGATCAGATACGCAGTATTTT. The V call is TRBV11-3, the J call TRBJ2-3; D is possibly TRBD2 (5 bases). Germline CDR1 SGHNT, CDR2 YENEEA. V lost 5 bases and J 4 bases, leaving 13 bases between the germline ends. This CDR3 region has 14 residues.

This chain uses TRBV5-4 with TRBJ2-3; possibly TRBD1 or TRBD2 for D (5 bases each). This CDR3 has 15 residues. The V and J ends lost 3 bases and 3 bases respectively, with 14 bases between them. Germline V lookup: CDR1 SGHNT, CDR2 YYREEE (reference sequence). CDR3 region: CASSSSGTSTDTQYF. In nucleotides, the CDR3 is TGTGCCAGCAGCTCGTCCGGGACGTCTACAGATACGCAGTATTTT.

The chain couples TRBV28 to TRBJ2-7, with TRBD2 as a possible D gene (6 bases). V was cut by 4 bases and J by 4 bases, with 20 bases left in between. The CDR3 has 16 residues. The V gene's germline CDR1 is MDHEN and CDR2 SYDVKM. The CDR3 region has the DNA TGTGCCAGCAGTTCCATCGCGCGCGAGGGGAGGTACGAGCAGTACTTC. As protein: CASSSIAREGRYEQYF.

A few counts support this clone. The V and J genes are TRBV6-6 and TRBJ2-1; D is undetermined. Germline assignment: CDR1 MNHNY and CDR2 SVGAGI (reference sequence). Trimming cost V 10 bases and J 7 bases, with 23 bases left between them. The CDR3 length is 15 residues. The CDR3 spells CAITTLANNGNEQFF. CDR3 coding DNA: TGTGCCATCACGACCTTGGCCAACAATGGGAATGAGCAGTTCTTC.

The chain uses TRBV7-2 and TRBJ2-1; 7 bases align to TRBD2. This CDR3 is 15 amino acids long. Germline V gene lookup returns CDR1 SGHTA and CDR2 FQGNSA. V shed 2 bases, J shed 4 bases, and the junction held 5 bases outside the gene matches. The CDR3 reads CASSLRASGYNEQFF. Here the CDR3 DNA reads TGTGCCAGCAGCTTAAGGGCTAGCGGATACAATGAGCAGTTCTTC.

V and J are TRBV7-2 and TRBJ1-4, with D maybe TRBD1 (6 bases). V lost 5 bases, J lost 0 bases, and 13 bases lay in between. The CDR3 is made up of 16 amino acids. Germline CDR1 SGHTA, CDR2 FQGNSA. CDR3 loop: CASSPQGIATNEKLFF. CDR3 bases: TGTGCCAGCAGCCCACAGGGTATTGCAACTAATGAAAAACTGTTTTTT.

V and J are TRBV7-9 and TRBJ2-1; 7 bases map to TRBD1. CDR3 length: 14 residues. From germline, CDR1 is SEHNR and CDR2 FQNEAQ (reference sequence). V was pared by 5 bases and J by 15 bases, with 16 bases of the junction left unmatched. The CDR3 coding sequence is TGTGCCAGCAGCAACACGACAGGGTGGGGGCTTCTGTTCTTC. Protein sequence: CASSNTTGWGLLFF.

The chain joins TRBV4-3 to TRBJ2-1; TRBD2 aligns across 7 bases. The CDR3 length is 19 residues. Per the germline V gene, CDR1 is LGHNA and CDR2 is YSLEER. Unmatched junction bases numbered 19, after V lost 1 base and J lost 7 bases. CDR3 amino acids: CASSQGSGWGGAKGNEQFF. CDR3 DNA: TGCGCCAGCAGCCAAGGATCGGGTTGGGGAGGGGCCAAGGGGAATGAGCAGTTCTTC.

This chain links TRBV10-3 with TRBJ2-1; D not certain. The CDR3 extends over 15 amino acids. V lost 6 bases and J lost 4, with 16 bases in between. Germline-derived CDR1 and CDR2 are ENHRY and SYGVKD. CDR3 region: CAIRRGDRIYNEQFF. DNA for the CDR3: TGTGCCATCAGACGTGGGGATAGGATTTACAATGAGCAGTTCTTC.

The rearrangement links TRBV7-9 to TRBJ2-1, with D perhaps matching TRBD1 (6 bases). Trimming took off 5 bases at V and 7 bases at J, with 15 bases between the two ends. The CDR3 has 14 residues. From germline, CDR1 is SEHNR and CDR2 FQNEAQ (reference sequence). The CDR3 protein is CASSRRSQGNEQFF. Written as DNA, the CDR3 is TGTGCCAGCAGCCGCCGGTCCCAGGGGAATGAGCAGTTCTTC.

This chain joins TRBV28 and TRBJ2-1; TRBD2 agrees at 7 bases. J was trimmed by 4 bases and V by 6 bases; bases with no gene match: 9. Germline CDR1 MDHEN, CDR2 SYDVKM. The CDR3 sequence is 15 residues long. CDR3 protein: CASSRRLADYNEQFF. Here the CDR3 DNA reads TGTGCCAGCAGCCGTCGGCTAGCGGATTACAATGAGCAGTTCTTC.